A selection of T cell receptor beta chains follows, all from one sample in a study of blood T cells in healthy people across ages. TCRdb re-analysed the 5' RACE reads in MiXCR, keeping a single row per CDR3 protein. The table lists about 570,000 distinct CDR3 sequences, roughly 28% of them singletons. Sequencing used blood. Receptor source: an older woman in good health. The CDR3 runs from the conserved cysteine through the conserved F or W. D genes are given only for firm matches. Clone size is not always given. Where it is, it says once, few, many or a class for expanded clones.

abundance	d_gene	v_gene	len	j_gene	CDR3aa	CDR3nt
-	TRBD2	TRBV7-2	16	TRBJ2-3	CASSSTSGVSTDTQYF	TGTGCCAGCAGCTCGACTAGCGGGGTGAGCACAGATACGCAGTATTTT
-	-	TRBV6-1	13	TRBJ1-2	CASSVQIYYGYTF	TGTGCCAGCAGTGTACAGATTTACTATGGCTACACCTTC
-	-	TRBV2	13	TRBJ1-1	CASSEDYNTEAFF	TGTGCCAGCAGTGAAGATTACAACACTGAAGCTTTCTTT
-	TRBD2	TRBV20-1	14	TRBJ2-7	CSITPSGGFYEQYF	TGCAGTATAACCCCTAGCGGGGGATTCTACGAGCAGTACTTC
-	-	TRBV11-2	15	TRBJ1-1	CASSLNGLRNTEAFF	TGTGCCAGCAGCTTAAATGGACTCAGGAACACTGAAGCTTTCTTT
few	TRBD1	TRBV3-1	15	TRBJ2-7	CASSQPGTGPYEQYF	TGTGCCAGCAGCCAACCCGGGACAGGTCCCTACGAGCAGTACTTC
many	-	TRBV27	14	TRBJ1-6	CASSFYSQTSPLHF	TGTGCCAGCAGTTTTTACAGCCAAACTTCACCCCTCCACTTT
-	-	TRBV25-1	14	TRBJ2-7	CASSEGGGAYEQYF	TGTGCCAGCAGTGAAGGAGGAGGGGCTTACGAGCAGTACTTC
few	-	TRBV2	14	TRBJ1-2	CASSSDAGGYGYTF	TGTGCCAGCAGTTCGGACGCTGGGGGCTATGGCTACACCTTC
-	TRBD2	TRBV13	14	TRBJ2-5	CASLRVGGDETQYF	TGTGCCAGCTTACGTGTGGGGGGGGATGAGACCCAGTACTTC
-	-	TRBV24-1	14	TRBJ2-1	CATSAGLNYDEQFF	TGTGCCACCAGTGCCGGACTAAACTACGATGAGCAGTTCTTC
few	-	TRBV4-3	15	TRBJ2-7	CASSQDLARDYEQYF	TGCGCCAGCAGCCAAGATCTGGCGCGGGACTACGAGCAGTACTTC
-	TRBD1	TRBV24-1	11	TRBJ1-1	CATSRQGEAFF	TGTGCCACCAGCCGACAGGGAGAAGCTTTCTTT
few	-	TRBV2	14	TRBJ2-5	CASSEIAVDETQYF	TGTGCCAGCAGTGAAATCGCGGTAGACGAGACCCAGTACTTC
-	-	TRBV9	15	TRBJ1-1	CASSVAPNSDTEAFF	TGTGCCAGCAGCGTGGCCCCCAACTCGGACACTGAAGCTTTCTTT
few	-	TRBV7-2	16	TRBJ2-3	CASSLLGGAHPDTQYF	TGTGCCAGCAGCCTCTTGGGGGGGGCCCACCCAGATACGCAGTATTTT
-	-	TRBV20-1	14	TRBJ2-4	CSARDIPNGNIQYF	TGCAGTGCTAGAGATATCCCAAATGGAAACATTCAGTACTTC
-	TRBD2	TRBV7-8	17	TRBJ2-1	CASSLRGLAGAYNEQFF	TGTGCCAGCAGCTTACGGGGACTAGCGGGGGCCTACAATGAGCAGTTCTTC
few	-	TRBV5-1	15	TRBJ2-5	CASSAGAAGQETQYF	TGCGCCAGCAGCGCCGGAGCGGCAGGACAAGAGACCCAGTACTTC
few	-	TRBV11-3	13	TRBJ1-1	CASSLVGMAEAFF	TGTGCCAGCAGCTTAGTCGGTATGGCCGAAGCTTTCTTT
few	TRBD1	TRBV7-8	14	TRBJ1-6	CASSRGQGASPLHF	TGTGCCAGCAGCCGCGGACAGGGAGCTTCACCCCTCCACTTT
-	-	TRBV7-9	15	TRBJ1-2	CASSLVAQGSYGYTF	TGTGCCAGCAGCTTAGTCGCACAGGGATCTTATGGCTACACCTTC
-	TRBD2	TRBV20-1	12	TRBJ2-4	CSARGGTGIQYF	TGCAGTGCTAGGGGAGGGACCGGTATTCAGTACTTC
once	-	TRBV12-3/TRBV12-4	14	TRBJ1-2	CASSRSGSDYGYTF	TGTGCCAGCAGTCGATCGGGATCAGACTATGGCTACACCTTC